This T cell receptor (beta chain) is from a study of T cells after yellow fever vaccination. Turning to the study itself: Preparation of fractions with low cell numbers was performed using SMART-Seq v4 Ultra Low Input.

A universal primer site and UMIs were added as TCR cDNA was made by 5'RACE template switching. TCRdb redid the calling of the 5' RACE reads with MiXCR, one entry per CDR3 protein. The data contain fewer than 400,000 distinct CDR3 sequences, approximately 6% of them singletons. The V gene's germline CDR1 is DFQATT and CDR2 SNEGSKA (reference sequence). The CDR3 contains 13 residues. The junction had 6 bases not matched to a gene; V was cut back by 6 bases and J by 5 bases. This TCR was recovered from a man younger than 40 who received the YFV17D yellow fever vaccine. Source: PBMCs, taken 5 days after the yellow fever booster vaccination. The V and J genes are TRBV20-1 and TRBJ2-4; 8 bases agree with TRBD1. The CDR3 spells CSATTGVQNIQYF. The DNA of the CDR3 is TGCAGTGCGACGACAGGGGTCCAAAACATTCAGTACTTC.